This is a list of T cell receptor beta chains from one sample in a study of blood T cell repertoires in COVID-19. Assay: immunoSEQ multiplex PCR; the TCRdb copy retains only in-frame clones and omits some. The sample lists about 120,000 clones, approximately 71% occurring once. Sequencing was performed on peripheral blood. The receptors come from a human donor in a cohort sampled during active COVID-19. Each CDR3 is given with its conserved first and last residue. D genes are given only for firm matches. Where a row states a size, it is once, few, many or the class of an expanded clone; other rows omit it.

len: 16; abundance: .; v_gene: TRBV6-1; d_gene: TRBD2; j_gene: TRBJ2-7; CDR3nt: TGTGCCAGCAGTGAGGGCTCGGGAGGACCAACCTACGAGCAGTACTTC; CDR3aa: CASSEGSGGPTYEQYF
len: 13; abundance: .; v_gene: TRBV27; d_gene: .; j_gene: TRBJ1-5; CDR3nt: TGTGCCATCTACGGCAGGGGCAGTCAGCCCCAGCATTTT; CDR3aa: CAIYGRGSQPQHF
len: 15; abundance: .; v_gene: TRBV11-2; d_gene: TRBD2; j_gene: TRBJ2-1; CDR3nt: TGTGCCAGCAGCTTACTGACTAGCGGCCCCCGGGAGCAGTTCTTC; CDR3aa: CASSLLTSGPREQFF
len: 15; abundance: once; v_gene: TRBV29-1; d_gene: .; j_gene: TRBJ2-7; CDR3nt: TGCAGCGTTGAATATTTGGTTGAAGGGGATTACGAGCAGTACTTC; CDR3aa: CSVEYLVEGDYEQYF
len: 13; abundance: .; v_gene: TRBV19; d_gene: .; j_gene: TRBJ2-6; CDR3nt: TGTGCCAGTAGTTTATCTGGGGCCAACGTCCTGACTTTC; CDR3aa: CASSLSGANVLTF
len: 14; abundance: few; v_gene: TRBV19; d_gene: .; j_gene: TRBJ2-1; CDR3nt: TGTGCCAGTAAGCCGGGCCTGCAGGGGAATGAGCAGTTCTTC; CDR3aa: CASKPGLQGNEQFF
len: 14; abundance: .; v_gene: TRBV6-2/TRBV6-3; d_gene: TRBD1; j_gene: TRBJ2-1; CDR3nt: TGTGCCAGCAGTAGGGGGCCCAACTACAATGAGCAGTTCTTC; CDR3aa: CASSRGPNYNEQFF
len: 16; abundance: .; v_gene: TRBV7-8; d_gene: TRBD2; j_gene: TRBJ2-7; CDR3nt: TGTGCCAGCAGCTCCTTTGGGGGGGTAGCGGGTTACGAGCAGTACTTC; CDR3aa: CASSSFGGVAGYEQYF
len: 13; abundance: .; v_gene: TRBV9; d_gene: .; j_gene: TRBJ1-2; CDR3nt: TGTGCCAGCACAGAACACCTTAACTATGGCTACACCTTC; CDR3aa: CASTEHLNYGYTF
len: 17; abundance: .; v_gene: TRBV21-1; d_gene: .; j_gene: TRBJ2-7; CDR3nt: TGTGCCAGCAGCAAAAGATCAGAACGGGAGTCATCGTACGAGCAGTACTTC; CDR3aa: CASSKRSERESSYEQYF
len: 15; abundance: .; v_gene: TRBV10-3; d_gene: TRBD1; j_gene: TRBJ1-5; CDR3nt: TGTGCCATCAGTGAAGGGACAGGGGGCACTCAGCCCCAGCATTTT; CDR3aa: CAISEGTGGTQPQHF
len: 16; abundance: .; v_gene: TRBV4-1; d_gene: .; j_gene: TRBJ1-6; CDR3nt: TGCGCCAGCAGCCAACCGGAGCGGCGCTATAATTCACCCCTCCACTTT; CDR3aa: CASSQPERRYNSPLHF
len: 14; abundance: .; v_gene: TRBV2; d_gene: .; j_gene: TRBJ1-2; CDR3nt: TGTGCCAGCAGTCAGGGGACCGGGCTCTATGGCTACACCTTC; CDR3aa: CASSQGTGLYGYTF
len: 16; abundance: .; v_gene: TRBV7-9; d_gene: .; j_gene: TRBJ2-6; CDR3nt: TGTGCCAGCAGCTTAGACTTGAACTCTGGGGCCAACGTCCTGACTTTC; CDR3aa: CASSLDLNSGANVLTF
len: 17; abundance: .; v_gene: TRBV4-1; d_gene: TRBD1; j_gene: TRBJ1-1; CDR3nt: TGCGCCAGCAGCCAAGGTAGATCACAGGGGGCGAACACTGAAGCTTTCTTT; CDR3aa: CASSQGRSQGANTEAFF
len: 13; abundance: .; v_gene: TRBV7-9; d_gene: .; j_gene: TRBJ1-4; CDR3nt: TGTGCCAGCAGCTTCAGCGGAATTGAAAAACTGTTTTTT; CDR3aa: CASSFSGIEKLFF
len: 13; abundance: .; v_gene: TRBV12-3/TRBV12-4; d_gene: .; j_gene: TRBJ1-2; CDR3nt: TGTGCCAGCAGTTTAGCAGGGGACTATGGCTACACCTTC; CDR3aa: CASSLAGDYGYTF
len: 13; abundance: .; v_gene: TRBV11-3; d_gene: .; j_gene: TRBJ2-7; CDR3nt: TGTGCCCTCCCTGGCTTCCCTTCCTACGAGCAGTACTTC; CDR3aa: CALPGFPSYEQYF
len: 15; abundance: few; v_gene: TRBV4-1; d_gene: TRBD1; j_gene: TRBJ1-5; CDR3nt: TGCGCCAGCAGCCAAGACAGGGGGCACAATCAGCCCCAGCATTTT; CDR3aa: CASSQDRGHNQPQHF
len: 15; abundance: .; v_gene: TRBV4-1; d_gene: TRBD2; j_gene: TRBJ2-5; CDR3nt: TGCGCCAGCAGCCAAGCGGGACTAGCGCAAGAGACCCAGTACTTC; CDR3aa: CASSQAGLAQETQYF
len: 15; abundance: .; v_gene: TRBV7-9; d_gene: .; j_gene: TRBJ2-6; CDR3nt: TGTGCCAGCAGCCCAGTGAACTCTGGGGCCAACGTCCTGACTTTC; CDR3aa: CASSPVNSGANVLTF
len: 17; abundance: once; v_gene: TRBV29-1; d_gene: TRBD1; j_gene: TRBJ1-1; CDR3nt: TGCAGCGTTGAAGAGGGACAGGAGGTGAGGGTGAACACTGAAGCTTTCTTT; CDR3aa: CSVEEGQEVRVNTEAFF
len: 14; abundance: few; v_gene: TRBV11-2; d_gene: .; j_gene: TRBJ1-5; CDR3nt: TGTGCCAGCAGCTTAGCCCCCTCCAATCAGCCCCAGCATTTT; CDR3aa: CASSLAPSNQPQHF
len: 11; abundance: .; v_gene: TRBV24-1; d_gene: TRBD2; j_gene: TRBJ2-7; CDR3nt: TGTGCCACCAGTGGGGGGGGCGAGCAGTACTTC; CDR3aa: CATSGGGEQYF
len: 14; abundance: .; v_gene: TRBV11-3; d_gene: TRBD1; j_gene: TRBJ2-7; CDR3nt: TGTGCCAGCAGCATGGGGACAGGGGGGCACGAGCAGTACTTC; CDR3aa: CASSMGTGGHEQYF
len: 14; abundance: .; v_gene: TRBV9; d_gene: .; j_gene: TRBJ2-7; CDR3nt: TGTGCCAGCAGCGTAGGAACCACTGCCTACGAGCAGTACTTC; CDR3aa: CASSVGTTAYEQYF
len: 15; abundance: .; v_gene: TRBV7-2; d_gene: TRBD2; j_gene: TRBJ2-7; CDR3nt: TGTGCCAGCAGCACAGGACTAGCGGGAGCCTACGAGCAGTACTTC; CDR3aa: CASSTGLAGAYEQYF
len: 15; abundance: .; v_gene: TRBV27; d_gene: .; j_gene: TRBJ2-6; CDR3nt: TGTGCCAGCAGTTCACTAGCTACTGGGGCCAACGTCCTGACTTTC; CDR3aa: CASSSLATGANVLTF
len: 16; abundance: .; v_gene: TRBV28; d_gene: .; j_gene: TRBJ1-3; CDR3nt: TGTGCCAGCAGTCCCCCGGGAAAAAGGTCTGGAAACACCATATATTTT; CDR3aa: CASSPPGKRSGNTIYF
len: 12; abundance: .; v_gene: TRBV30; d_gene: .; j_gene: TRBJ2-7; CDR3nt: TGTGCCTGTGATAGACTAATCTACGAGCAGTACTTC; CDR3aa: CACDRLIYEQYF
len: 15; abundance: .; v_gene: TRBV6-5; d_gene: .; j_gene: TRBJ1-2; CDR3nt: TGTGCCAGCAGTTACTCTGGCAGGGATTACATTGGCTACACCTTC; CDR3aa: CASSYSGRDYIGYTF
len: 15; abundance: .; v_gene: TRBV11-3; d_gene: .; j_gene: TRBJ2-6; CDR3nt: TGTGCCAGCACAAAACAGGGCTCAGGGGCCAACGTCCTGACTTTC; CDR3aa: CASTKQGSGANVLTF
len: 16; abundance: .; v_gene: TRBV7-6; d_gene: TRBD1; j_gene: TRBJ1-1; CDR3nt: TGTGCCAGCAGTCTACCCGTACAGGGGGGCACTGATGAAGCTTTCTTT; CDR3aa: CASSLPVQGGTDEAFF
len: 14; abundance: .; v_gene: TRBV28; d_gene: .; j_gene: TRBJ1-5; CDR3nt: TGTGCCAGCAGTTTAGTTAGGAGGCTTCAGCCCCAGCATTTT; CDR3aa: CASSLVRRLQPQHF
len: 14; abundance: .; v_gene: TRBV9; d_gene: TRBD1; j_gene: TRBJ2-7; CDR3nt: TGTGCCAGCAGCCCCCGGACAGGGTCGGGCGAGCAGTACTTC; CDR3aa: CASSPRTGSGEQYF
len: 14; abundance: few; v_gene: TRBV6-6; d_gene: .; j_gene: TRBJ2-7; CDR3nt: TGTGCCAGCAGTTACGGGGACAACTCCTACGAGCAGTACTTC; CDR3aa: CASSYGDNSYEQYF
len: 15; abundance: medium-sized; v_gene: TRBV5-6; d_gene: TRBD1; j_gene: TRBJ1-6; CDR3nt: TGTGCCAGCAGCTTTCCAGGGGGCGCGTATTCACCCCTCCACTTT; CDR3aa: CASSFPGGAYSPLHF
len: 12; abundance: .; v_gene: TRBV28; d_gene: TRBD1; j_gene: TRBJ1-2; CDR3nt: TGTGCCAGCGAGGACAGGGAAAGTGGCTACACCTTC; CDR3aa: CASEDRESGYTF
len: 13; abundance: .; v_gene: TRBV5-6; d_gene: .; j_gene: TRBJ2-5; CDR3nt: TGTGCCAGCAGCTTGTACAGCCAAGAGACCCAGTACTTC; CDR3aa: CASSLYSQETQYF
len: 14; abundance: once; v_gene: TRBV2; d_gene: .; j_gene: TRBJ2-7; CDR3nt: TGTGCCAGCAGTGAACAGGCTTTTGGGTACGAGCAGTACTTC; CDR3aa: CASSEQAFGYEQYF
len: 15; abundance: .; v_gene: TRBV7-9; d_gene: .; j_gene: TRBJ2-3; CDR3nt: TGTGCCAGCAGCTTGAGGCGGGGCCGCACAGATACGCAGTATTTT; CDR3aa: CASSLRRGRTDTQYF
len: 14; abundance: .; v_gene: TRBV5-5; d_gene: .; j_gene: TRBJ2-7; CDR3nt: TGTGCCAGCAGCCGCGTGTCGGGCTCCTACGAGCAGTACTTC; CDR3aa: CASSRVSGSYEQYF
len: 14; abundance: .; v_gene: TRBV18; d_gene: .; j_gene: TRBJ1-5; CDR3nt: TGTGCCAGCTCCCTTGACAGTAGCAATCAGCCCCAGCATTTT; CDR3aa: CASSLDSSNQPQHF
len: 15; abundance: .; v_gene: TRBV5-8; d_gene: .; j_gene: TRBJ2-2; CDR3nt: TGTGCCAGCAGCTTGGGCCCAGGGTGGGCCGGGGAGCTGTTTTTT; CDR3aa: CASSLGPGWAGELFF
len: 13; abundance: once; v_gene: TRBV7-8; d_gene: .; j_gene: TRBJ1-1; CDR3nt: TGTGCCAGCAGCCTGGGAGGGGGCACTGAAGCTTTCTTT; CDR3aa: CASSLGGGTEAFF
len: 16; abundance: .; v_gene: TRBV9; d_gene: .; j_gene: TRBJ2-3; CDR3nt: TGTGCCAGCAGCGTCCCCAGGGGCGGCCTCACAGATACGCAGTATTTT; CDR3aa: CASSVPRGGLTDTQYF
len: 14; abundance: .; v_gene: TRBV6-5; d_gene: TRBD1; j_gene: TRBJ2-3; CDR3nt: TGTGCCAGCGGACAGGGGGCGCCCACAGATACGCAGTATTTT; CDR3aa: CASGQGAPTDTQYF
len: 17; abundance: .; v_gene: TRBV24-1; d_gene: TRBD2; j_gene: TRBJ2-3; CDR3nt: TGTGCCACCAGTGAGGAGGGACTAGCGGGCTGGGAAGATACGCAGTATTTT; CDR3aa: CATSEEGLAGWEDTQYF
len: 16; abundance: .; v_gene: TRBV12-2; d_gene: .; j_gene: TRBJ2-4; CDR3nt: TGTGCAAGTCGCCCTGGACAGTATCTAGCCAAAAACATTCAGTACTTC; CDR3aa: CASRPGQYLAKNIQYF
len: 15; abundance: few; v_gene: TRBV11-2; d_gene: .; j_gene: TRBJ2-7; CDR3nt: TGTGCCAGCAGCTTAGAGGCGGGACTCTCCTACGAGCAGTACTTC; CDR3aa: CASSLEAGLSYEQYF
len: 12; abundance: .; v_gene: TRBV29-1; d_gene: TRBD1; j_gene: TRBJ1-1; CDR3nt: TGCAGCGTTTACAGGGGGGACACTGAAGCTTTCTTT; CDR3aa: CSVYRGDTEAFF
len: 15; abundance: few; v_gene: TRBV4-1; d_gene: .; j_gene: TRBJ2-1; CDR3nt: TGCGCCAGCAGCCAACAATTGGGAGTTAACAATGAGCAGTTCTTC; CDR3aa: CASSQQLGVNNEQFF